These T cell receptor beta chains were read from a single sample in a study of cytomegalovirus exposure and HLA in healthy donors. The data were produced by immunoSEQ multiplex PCR, yet TCRdb's version contains in-frame clones alone and is incomplete. The table counts roughly 73,000 clones; approximately 14% lies in the top ten. The sequenced material came from PBMCs. Receptors were obtained from a man between 45 and 60 years old in good health and CMV-seropositive. Each CDR3 is given with its conserved first and last residue. Each record gives: CDR3 DNA, CDR3 protein, V gene, J gene, D gene. D genes are given only for firm matches.

TGTGCCAGCCAACTCTTCAGGGGGAGTGAGACCCAGTACTTC	CASQLFRGSETQYF	TRBV6-1	TRBJ2-5	TRBD1
TGTGCCAGCAGCGAAGGAGGGAACACCGGGGAGCTGTTTTTT	CASSEGGNTGELFF	TRBV2	TRBJ2-2	-
TGCGCCAGCAGCCAAGGATTGGGGAGTGGCTACACCTTC	CASSQGLGSGYTF	TRBV4-1	TRBJ1-2	-
TGTGCCAGCAGGCTTTTTCCCGGGACTAGCGCCAATGAGCAGTTCTTC	CASRLFPGTSANEQFF	TRBV27	TRBJ2-1	TRBD2
TGCGCCAGCAGCTTTGGGGACAGGGGGTGGACTGAAGCTTTCTTT	CASSFGDRGWTEAFF	TRBV5-1	TRBJ1-1	TRBD1
TGTGCCAGCAGCTCCACAGGGGGCATGGACACCGGGGAGCTGTTTTTT	CASSSTGGMDTGELFF	TRBV6-6	TRBJ2-2	TRBD1
TGCGCCAGCAGCTTCCAGCAAGAGACCCAGTACTTC	CASSFQQETQYF	TRBV5-1	TRBJ2-5	-
TGTGCCAGTAGTGCGCGGGACTACGGCTATGGCTACACCTTC	CASSARDYGYGYTF	TRBV19	TRBJ1-2	-
TGTGCCGTAGGCGGGGGGGCTGATACGCAGTATTTT	CAVGGGADTQYF	TRBV7-9	TRBJ2-3	TRBD2
TGCGCCAGCAGCCAAGAGGGGGCAGACACCGGGGAGCTGTTTTTT	CASSQEGADTGELFF	TRBV4-1	TRBJ2-2	-
TGTGCCAGCAGGGACAGGTTGACAGATACGCAGTATTTT	CASRDRLTDTQYF	TRBV6-6	TRBJ2-3	TRBD1
TGTGCCAGCAGCGTAGATTCAGATCCCAGCACTGAAGCTTTCTTT	CASSVDSDPSTEAFF	TRBV9	TRBJ1-1	-
TGCGCCAGCAGCTCCTCCGGGACTAGAAACGAGCAGTACTTC	CASSSSGTRNEQYF	TRBV5-1	TRBJ2-7	TRBD2
TGTGCCAGCAGCTTGAGTCTCGGGAGCTCCTACGAGCAGTACTTC	CASSLSLGSSYEQYF	TRBV5-5	TRBJ2-7	-
TGTGCCAGCAGCCCGGGACAGGGTAATGAAAAACTGTTTTTT	CASSPGQGNEKLFF	TRBV25-1	TRBJ1-4	TRBD1
TGCGCCAGCAGCTTGGCCGGCAGGGGAGTGGCGGAAGCTTTCTTT	CASSLAGRGVAEAFF	TRBV5-1	TRBJ1-1	-
TGTGCCAGCAGCCTAACAGGGAGCAATCAGCCCCAGCATTTT	CASSLTGSNQPQHF	TRBV7-2	TRBJ1-5	-
TGTGCCAGCTCACCCCTAGCGGGAGGGCCCAGGGTCGCTGAGCAGTTCTTC	CASSPLAGGPRVAEQFF	TRBV9	TRBJ2-1	TRBD2
TGTGCCAGCAGCTTCGCGGGGGGGGTGGAGGAGACCCAGTACTTC	CASSFAGGVEETQYF	TRBV7-2	TRBJ2-5	TRBD2
TGTGCCAGCAGTCCCTTGGGGGGTCATGGCTACACCTTC	CASSPLGGHGYTF	TRBV6-5	TRBJ1-2	-
TGTGCCAGCAGCGCTTACTGGGGGGAGCTGTTTTTT	CASSAYWGELFF	TRBV5-6	TRBJ2-2	-
TGTGCCAGTAGTATTGATCGGGAGGGGACCGGGGAGCTGTTTTTT	CASSIDREGTGELFF	TRBV19	TRBJ2-2	TRBD2
TGCGCCAGCAGCCAAGGGGGACAGGGGGCAGACGAGCAGTACTTC	CASSQGGQGADEQYF	TRBV4-1	TRBJ2-7	TRBD1
TGCGCCAGCAGTCCCGGGACAGGGGACCGTAATGAGCAGTTCTTC	CASSPGTGDRNEQFF	TRBV4-1	TRBJ2-1	TRBD1
TGTGCCAGTATATTCCGGGACAGGGGGAGGACTGAAGCTTTCTTT	CASIFRDRGRTEAFF	TRBV19	TRBJ1-1	TRBD1
TGTGCCAGCAGCTTAGGTGGGGAAGGGGTTAATGGCGAGCAGTACTTC	CASSLGGEGVNGEQYF	TRBV7-9	TRBJ2-7	-
TGTGCCTGGGAGGGGGACGCAGAATATGGCTACACCTTC	CAWEGDAEYGYTF	TRBV30	TRBJ1-2	-
TGTGCCAGCAGCTTCGTCACGGACAAAGAGACCCAGTACTTC	CASSFVTDKETQYF	TRBV5-4	TRBJ2-5	-
TGTGCCAGCAGCTTAGACGCGAAAGTGGAGACCCAGTACTTC	CASSLDAKVETQYF	TRBV7-2	TRBJ2-5	-
TGTGCCAGCAGCTCTACCCTCATCGACGAGCAGTACTTC	CASSSTLIDEQYF	TRBV7-8	TRBJ2-7	-
TGTGCCAGTAGTAACAGGTTCACAGATACGCAGTATTTT	CASSNRFTDTQYF	TRBV19	TRBJ2-3	-
TGCGCCAGCAGCCAAGATAATTCAGGGGAGCCGGTGAATTGGCAGTATTTT	CASSQDNSGEPVNWQYF	TRBV4-1	TRBJ2-3	-
TGCGCCAGCACCGTTTTATTAGACCAGGGGAACACTGAAGCTTTCTTT	CASTVLLDQGNTEAFF	TRBV4-1	TRBJ1-1	-
TGTGCCATCAGGTCTGGAGTTCTGTACCAAGAGACCCAGTACTTC	CAIRSGVLYQETQYF	TRBV10-3	TRBJ2-5	-
TGTGCCAGCTTACAGGGGATGGTGACTGAAGCTTTCTTT	CASLQGMVTEAFF	TRBV18	TRBJ1-1	TRBD1
TGCGCCAGCAGCTTGGATGGACAGCTAACCATGAACACTGAAGCTTTCTTT	CASSLDGQLTMNTEAFF	TRBV5-1	TRBJ1-1	-
TGCAGTGGACAGGGAATCGATACGCAGTATTTT	CSGQGIDTQYF	TRBV20-1	TRBJ2-3	TRBD1
TGTGCCAGCAGGAGCCGGGGGGAGGGCACTGAAGCTTTCTTT	CASRSRGEGTEAFF	TRBV2	TRBJ1-1	-
TGCGCCAGCAGCTTGGTTTGGTCTGGCCCTAATGAAAAACTGTTTTTT	CASSLVWSGPNEKLFF	TRBV5-1	TRBJ1-4	-
TGTGCCACCAGCAGAGATTATTCGGACAGGGGAACTGAAGCTTTCTTT	CATSRDYSDRGTEAFF	TRBV15	TRBJ1-1	TRBD1
TGTGCCAGCAGTTTAAGACAGGCTAGCACAGATACGCAGTATTTT	CASSLRQASTDTQYF	TRBV6-6	TRBJ2-3	-
TGTGCCAGCAGCGTAGGGGGGACTTCGGAGAATGAGCAGTTCTTC	CASSVGGTSENEQFF	TRBV9	TRBJ2-1	-
TGTGCCAGCACCTTGGGGGGACTGAGCACAGATACGCAGTATTTT	CASTLGGLSTDTQYF	TRBV28	TRBJ2-3	-
TGTGCCAGTGGCCGGGACTCTAATTTCAATGAGCAGTTCTTC	CASGRDSNFNEQFF	TRBV19	TRBJ2-1	-
TGTGCCAGCAGCTCGATACAGGGCAATGAGCAGTTCTTC	CASSSIQGNEQFF	TRBV7-2	TRBJ2-1	-
TGTGCCAGCAGGTTGGACATAGAAGAGACCCAGTACTTC	CASRLDIEETQYF	TRBV6-1	TRBJ2-5	-
TGTGCCAGCAGTCCTTTTGGGGGGAGAGGTAACACAGATACGCAGTATTTT	CASSPFGGRGNTDTQYF	TRBV5-4	TRBJ2-3	-
TGTGCCAGCAGTTTATTGTATTACAGGGACCAGCCCCAGCATTTT	CASSLLYYRDQPQHF	TRBV27	TRBJ1-5	-
TGTGCCAGCAGCTTAGGGGCGGGAGGCCACGAGCAGTACTTC	CASSLGAGGHEQYF	TRBV7-6	TRBJ2-7	TRBD2
TGTGCCAGCAGCGTAGGAATCAGCTCCTACAATGAGCAGTTCTTC	CASSVGISSYNEQFF	TRBV9	TRBJ2-1	-
TGTGCCTGGAGTCCCCCAGACAGGGGATTGTTAGATACGCAGTATTTT	CAWSPPDRGLLDTQYF	TRBV30	TRBJ2-3	TRBD1
TGTGCCAGCAGCTACCCAGGGGACTATGGCTACACCTTC	CASSYPGDYGYTF	TRBV5-4	TRBJ1-2	-
TGTGCCAGCAGTTACTCTTCCCAGGGAAACTATGGCTACACCTTC	CASSYSSQGNYGYTF	TRBV6-5	TRBJ1-2	-
TGTGCCATCAGTGTAGCAGGGTCCGCCTTGGATACGCAGTATTTT	CAISVAGSALDTQYF	TRBV10-3	TRBJ2-3	-
TGTGCCAGCTCACCGGGACAGGGGGCGGGAAACATTCAGTACTTC	CASSPGQGAGNIQYF	TRBV18	TRBJ2-4	TRBD1
TGTGCCAGCAGCTTACAGGGTGTATCCTACAATGAGCAGTTCTTC	CASSLQGVSYNEQFF	TRBV13	TRBJ2-1	-
TGTGCCAGCAGGGTCCGGGGACTCTTTGGTACGCAGTATTTT	CASRVRGLFGTQYF	TRBV27	TRBJ2-3	-